Each of the 6 T cell receptor beta chains below was sequenced from the same sample in a study of human T cells and chemical hapten exposure. This sample's time point: pre-sensitization, week 0. Treatment reported: therapeutic diphenylcyclopropenone sensitization with weekly scalp DPC. TCRdb analysed the RACE reads with MiXCR anew, one entry per CDR3 protein. This table has around 120,000 distinct CDR3 sequences, approximately 15% appearing once. This specimen was whole blood, taken in connection with sensitization to the hapten diphenylcyclopropenone (DPC). The receptors shown here come from a woman between 18 and 29 years old with alopecia areata. Some clones in this sample may be carry-over from other donors' samples.

The chain couples TRBV5-5 to TRBJ2-3; D is unclear. The CDR3 runs 15 residues. Germline V lookup: CDR1 SGHKS, CDR2 YYEKEE (reference sequence). V lost 3 bases to trimming and J lost 2 bases, with 13 bases between them. The CDR3 here is CASSYRPDFTDTQYF. CDR3 coding DNA: TGTGCCAGCAGCTACCGGCCGGATTTCACAGATACGCAGTATTTT.

This clonotype was seen a handful of times. This chain links TRBV9 with TRBJ2-5; D is unresolved. Trimming removed 4 bases from V and 2 bases from J, with 15 bases in between. Germline CDR1 and CDR2: SGDLS and YYNGEE. The CDR3 loop spans 15 amino acids. The CDR3 spells CASSPHTGPQETQYF. Written as DNA, the CDR3 is TGTGCCAGCAGCCCACATACTGGCCCGCAAGAGACCCAGTACTTC.

V usage is TRBV20-1 and J usage is TRBJ1-2; 7 nucleotides align to TRBD1. Germline CDR1 is DFQATT and CDR2 is SNEGSKA (reference sequence). Trimming at V came to 3 bases and at J to 3 bases, leaving 7 bases not matched to a gene. The CDR3 runs 14 residues. This chain's CDR3 is CSASLRTGHYGYTF. The CDR3 nucleotides read TGCAGTGCTAGCCTCCGGACAGGCCACTATGGCTACACCTTC.

This clonotype was recorded a few times. The chain combines TRBV11-2 with TRBJ2-7; D gene uncertain. The V end was cut by 3 bases, the J end by 2 bases, with 11 bases between. The CDR3 sequence is 14 residues long. Germline CDR1 reads SGHAT; CDR2 reads FQNNGV. The CDR3 loop reads CASSFSKVTYEQYF. CDR3 bases: TGTGCCAGCAGCTTCAGTAAGGTGACCTACGAGCAGTACTTC.

This rearrangement joins TRBV7-2 to TRBJ2-4, with TRBD2 as a possible D gene (6 bases). The CDR3 totals 15 residues. Germline CDR1 is SGHTA and CDR2 is FQGNSA. The V end was cut by 3 bases, the J end by 9 bases, with 18 bases between. The CDR3 here is CASSLDAVVGGIQYF. DNA for the CDR3: TGTGCCAGCAGCTTGGACGCAGTCGTGGGAGGCATTCAGTACTTC.

The chain recombines TRBV5-1 with TRBJ2-7; D ambiguous. V dropped 6 bases and J dropped 4 bases, with 8 bases sitting between them. This CDR3 spans 11 amino acids. Germline assignment: CDR1 SGHRS and CDR2 YFSETQ. The CDR3 spells CASNNGYEQYF. The CDR3 DNA reads as TGCGCCAGCAACAACGGGTACGAGCAGTACTTC.